A selection of T cell receptor beta chains follows, all from one sample in a study of T cells in tuberculosis. Profiling relied on immunoSEQ multiplex PCR, and the TCRdb table lists in-frame clones only, not all of them. The repertoire holds approximately 20,000 clones, approximately 97% seen once, with under 8% in the top ten. The source material was PBMCs. These receptors were obtained from a donor aged 10-35 years with latent tuberculosis or without tuberculosis infection. The CDR3 runs from the conserved cysteine through the conserved F or W. D genes are given only for firm matches. For some rows the clone size is stated as once, few or many, or as a class when expanded; others skip it.

V gene	D gene	clone size	J gene	CDR3 DNA	CDR3 protein
TRBV19	TRBD2	NA	TRBJ2-1	TGTGCCAGTAGTATCATAGCGGGGGAGGGTTCCTACAATGAGCAGTTCTTC	CASSIIAGEGSYNEQFF
TRBV10-1	TRBD1	NA	TRBJ1-1	TGCGCCAGCAGACAGGGGTCGAGGACTGAAGCTTTCTTT	CASRQGSRTEAFF
TRBV28	TRBD1	NA	TRBJ2-7	TGTGCCAGCAGCCAGGACAGGTCCCTTTACGAGCAGTACTTC	CASSQDRSLYEQYF
TRBV25-1	TRBD1	NA	TRBJ2-3	TGTGCCAGCAGTGAGACAGGAAGTACCGGGACAGGGACAGATACGCAGTATTTT	CASSETGSTGTGTDTQYF
TRBV7-2	NA	NA	TRBJ2-1	TGTGCCAGCAGCTTAGGGCTCAGCTCCTACAATGAGCAGTTCTTC	CASSLGLSSYNEQFF
TRBV7-8	NA	once	TRBJ2-7	TGTGCCAGCAGCTTAGAGACATACCACTCCTACGAGCAGTACTTC	CASSLETYHSYEQYF
TRBV21-1	NA	NA	TRBJ2-5	TGTGCCAGCAGCAAAGCGCCGGGAGGGGGGAATCAAGAGACCCAGTACTTC	CASSKAPGGGNQETQYF
TRBV19	TRBD1	NA	TRBJ2-6	TGTGCCAGTAGTTCGGCCGGGACAGGGAGTGCTGGGGCCAACGTCCTGACTTTC	CASSSAGTGSAGANVLTF
TRBV30	TRBD1	NA	TRBJ1-2	TGTGCCTGGAGTGATTTGGGACAGGGGTTCAACTATGGCTACACCTTC	CAWSDLGQGFNYGYTF
TRBV6-5	NA	NA	TRBJ1-6	TGTGCCACCAATCGCGACAGATACAATTCACCCCTCCACTTT	CATNRDRYNSPLHF
TRBV18	TRBD2	NA	TRBJ2-1	TGTGCCAGCTCACCGGCCTGGGCTAGCGGGAGTTACAATGAGCAGTTCTTC	CASSPAWASGSYNEQFF
TRBV5-4	TRBD2	NA	TRBJ2-1	TGTGCCAGCAGCAAGGGACTAGCGGGGGACTCCTACAATGAGCAGTTCTTC	CASSKGLAGDSYNEQFF
TRBV23-1	NA	NA	TRBJ1-3	TGCGCCAGCATATACAGGCTAAGGAGCTCTGGAAACACCATATATTTT	CASIYRLRSSGNTIYF
TRBV7-3	NA	NA	TRBJ1-6	TGTGCCAGCAGCTTGGGAGGGGCTGCTAATTCACCCCTCCACTTT	CASSLGGAANSPLHF
TRBV9	NA	NA	TRBJ2-5	TGTGCCAGCAGTCATCTTCAGGGATATGAAGAGACCCAGTACTTC	CASSHLQGYEETQYF
TRBV7-9	NA	NA	TRBJ2-3	TGTGCCAGCAGCTTAGCGCAGGGGCGACTCACAGATACGCAGTATTTT	CASSLAQGRLTDTQYF
TRBV11-2	NA	NA	TRBJ1-2	TGTGCCAGCAGCTTAATCAGAACCTATGGCTACACCTTC	CASSLIRTYGYTF
TRBV7-2	TRBD2	NA	TRBJ2-3	TGTGCCAGCAGCTTAAGACGGGGGGGCCGCCCAGATACGCAGTATTTT	CASSLRRGGRPDTQYF
TRBV21-1	NA	NA	TRBJ1-1	TGTGCCAGCAGCAAAGCGCTTTTGACAGGAAAGCATGCTTTCTTT	CASSKALLTGKHAFF
TRBV28	NA	NA	TRBJ2-7	TGTGCCAGCAGCAAGATGAATGCGGTCGAGCAGTACTTC	CASSKMNAVEQYF
TRBV5-6	NA	NA	TRBJ2-7	TGTGCCAGCAGCTGGGCAGGGTCGTCCTACGAGCAGTACTTC	CASSWAGSSYEQYF